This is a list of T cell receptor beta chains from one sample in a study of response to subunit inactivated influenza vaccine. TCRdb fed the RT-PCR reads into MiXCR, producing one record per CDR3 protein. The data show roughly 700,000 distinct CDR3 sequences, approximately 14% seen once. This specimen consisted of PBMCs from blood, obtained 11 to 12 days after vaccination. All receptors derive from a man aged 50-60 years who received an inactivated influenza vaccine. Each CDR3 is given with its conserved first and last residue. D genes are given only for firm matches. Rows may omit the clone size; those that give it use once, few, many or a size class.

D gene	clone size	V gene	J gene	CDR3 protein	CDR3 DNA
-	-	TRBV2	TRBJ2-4	CASSPFSGQDIQYF	TGTGCCAGCAGCCCCTTTTCGGGGCAGGACATTCAGTACTTC
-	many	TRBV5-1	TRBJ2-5	CASSPEWGGQETQYF	TGCGCCAGCAGCCCGGAGTGGGGAGGCCAAGAGACCCAGTACTTC
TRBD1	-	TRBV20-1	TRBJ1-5	CSARASTGVYSNQPQHF	TGCAGTGCTAGAGCCTCGACAGGGGTCTATAGCAATCAGCCCCAGCATTTT
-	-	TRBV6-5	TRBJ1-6	CASSYPLGSPNSPLHF	TGTGCCAGCAGTTACCCCCTGGGAAGTCCTAATTCACCCCTCCACTTT
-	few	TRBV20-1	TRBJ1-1	CSARRYRNRTEAFF	TGCAGTGCTAGACGTTACAGGAATAGGACTGAAGCTTTCTTT
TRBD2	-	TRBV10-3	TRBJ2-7	CAAADLAGGSYEQYF	TGTGCCGCTGCCGATCTAGCGGGAGGATCCTACGAGCAGTACTTC
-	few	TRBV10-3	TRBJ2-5	CAISASEEETQYF	TGTGCCATCAGTGCGTCAGAGGAAGAGACCCAGTACTTC
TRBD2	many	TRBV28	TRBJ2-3	CASRIRLAGSITDTQYF	TGTGCCAGCAGGATCCGACTAGCGGGGAGTATCACAGATACGCAGTATTTT
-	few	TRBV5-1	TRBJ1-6	CASSITGNNSPLHF	TGCGCCAGCAGCATTACAGGGAATAATTCACCCCTCCACTTT
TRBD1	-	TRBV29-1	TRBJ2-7	CSVWARGQGLDEQYF	TGCAGCGTTTGGGCCCGGGGACAGGGCCTCGACGAGCAGTACTTC
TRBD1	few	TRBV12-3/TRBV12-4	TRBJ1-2	CASSFVGQGIYGYTF	TGTGCCAGCAGTTTCGTAGGACAGGGGATCTATGGCTACACCTTC
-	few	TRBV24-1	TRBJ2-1	CATSDRLGALGNEQFF	TGTGCCACCAGTGACCGCCTAGGGGCCTTAGGTAATGAGCAGTTCTTC
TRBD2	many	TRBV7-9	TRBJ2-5	CASSTTSGGFQETQYF	TGTGCCAGCAGCACAACTAGCGGGGGATTCCAAGAGACCCAGTACTTC
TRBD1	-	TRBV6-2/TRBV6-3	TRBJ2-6	CASGTGVSWANVLTF	TGTGCCAGTGGGACAGGCGTAAGCTGGGCCAACGTCCTGACTTTC
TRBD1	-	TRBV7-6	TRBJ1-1	CASSLDLKTGRGEAFF	TGTGCCAGCAGCTTAGACCTTAAGACAGGGAGGGGTGAAGCTTTCTTT
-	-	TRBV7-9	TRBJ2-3	CASSPGVYTDTQYF	TGTGCCAGCAGCCCCGGAGTATACACAGATACGCAGTATTTT
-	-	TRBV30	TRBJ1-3	CAWSVRIRTFGNTIYF	TGTGCCTGGAGTGTACGGATTCGAACGTTCGGAAACACCATATATTTT
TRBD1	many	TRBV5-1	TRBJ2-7	CASSLSGTGWFEQYF	TGCGCCAGCAGCTTGAGCGGGACAGGGTGGTTCGAGCAGTACTTC
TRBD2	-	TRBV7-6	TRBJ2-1	CASSSRPTSGRAVNEQFF	TGTGCCAGCAGCTCTAGGCCGACTAGCGGGAGGGCCGTAAATGAGCAGTTCTTC
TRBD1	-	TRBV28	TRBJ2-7	CASRLQGAHEQYF	TGTGCCAGCAGGCTACAGGGGGCCCACGAGCAGTACTTC
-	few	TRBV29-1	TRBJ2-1	CSVEESGVTYNEQFF	TGCAGCGTTGAAGAATCAGGGGTAACCTACAATGAGCAGTTCTTC
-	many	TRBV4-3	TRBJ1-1	CASSQGRVLYTEAFF	TGCGCCAGCAGCCAAGGCCGAGTACTTTACACTGAAGCTTTCTTT
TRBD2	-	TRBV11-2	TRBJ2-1	CASSSSRLAGRGNEQFF	TGTGCCAGCAGCTCCTCTCGACTAGCGGGAAGGGGAAATGAGCAGTTCTTC
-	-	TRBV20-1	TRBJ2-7	CSASSKGTLTEQYF	TGCAGTGCTAGCTCAAAGGGGACGTTAACCGAGCAGTACTTC
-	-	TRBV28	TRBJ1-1	CASSFGGPEAFF	TGTGCCAGCAGTTTTGGGGGGCCTGAAGCTTTCTTT
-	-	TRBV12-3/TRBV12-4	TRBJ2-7	CASSGLLYEQYF	TGTGCCAGCAGCGGACTTTTATACGAGCAGTACTTC
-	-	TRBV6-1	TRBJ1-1	CASSPTPWNTEAFF	TGTGCCAGCAGCCCCACTCCTTGGAACACTGAAGCTTTCTTT
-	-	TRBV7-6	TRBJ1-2	CASSPKRGGVHGYTF	TGTGCCAGCAGCCCCAAACGAGGAGGGGTTCATGGCTACACCTTC
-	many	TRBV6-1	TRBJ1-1	CASLAWSAGVNTEAFF	TGTGCCAGCCTTGCCTGGTCGGCAGGGGTGAACACTGAAGCTTTCTTT
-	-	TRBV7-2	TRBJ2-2	CASSLRLAVPTGELFF	TGTGCCAGCAGCCTGCGACTGGCGGTGCCCACCGGGGAGCTGTTTTTT
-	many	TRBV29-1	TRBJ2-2	CSAGHANTGELFF	TGCAGCGCTGGCCATGCGAACACCGGGGAGCTGTTTTTT
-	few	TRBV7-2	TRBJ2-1	CASNTPFSYNEQFF	TGTGCCAGCAACACCCCCTTCTCCTACAATGAGCAGTTCTTC
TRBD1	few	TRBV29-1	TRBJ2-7	CSVELGRSGGSYEQYF	TGCAGCGTTGAGTTAGGGCGGTCAGGGGGCTCCTACGAGCAGTACTTC
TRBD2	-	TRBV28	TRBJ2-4	CASSEAGPAKNIQYF	TGTGCCAGCAGTGAAGCGGGACCAGCCAAAAACATTCAGTACTTC
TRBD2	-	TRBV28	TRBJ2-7	CASSSVGLAGTSYEQYF	TGTGCCAGCAGTTCCGTGGGACTAGCGGGGACCTCCTACGAGCAGTACTTC
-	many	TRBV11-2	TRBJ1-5	CASSPGQYSNQPQHF	TGTGCCAGCAGCCCTGGACAGTATAGCAATCAGCCCCAGCATTTT
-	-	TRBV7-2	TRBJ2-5	CASSPGRPATQYF	TGTGCCAGCAGCCCAGGGCGACCTGCGACCCAGTACTTC
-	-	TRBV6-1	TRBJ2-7	CASSRGPLYEQYF	TGTGCCAGCAGTCGGGGGCCCCTCTACGAGCAGTACTTC
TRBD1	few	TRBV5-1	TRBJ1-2	CASSPGQETYGYTF	TGCGCCAGCAGCCCCGGACAGGAGACCTATGGCTACACCTTC
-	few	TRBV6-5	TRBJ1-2	CASSYSGHPAGYTF	TGTGCCAGCAGTTACTCAGGACACCCAGCGGGCTACACCTTC
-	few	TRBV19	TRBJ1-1	CASTITGGGEAFF	TGTGCCAGTACTATCACGGGAGGGGGTGAAGCTTTCTTT
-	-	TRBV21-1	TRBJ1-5	CASGTNSNQPQHF	TGTGCCAGCGGTACAAATAGCAATCAGCCCCAGCATTTT